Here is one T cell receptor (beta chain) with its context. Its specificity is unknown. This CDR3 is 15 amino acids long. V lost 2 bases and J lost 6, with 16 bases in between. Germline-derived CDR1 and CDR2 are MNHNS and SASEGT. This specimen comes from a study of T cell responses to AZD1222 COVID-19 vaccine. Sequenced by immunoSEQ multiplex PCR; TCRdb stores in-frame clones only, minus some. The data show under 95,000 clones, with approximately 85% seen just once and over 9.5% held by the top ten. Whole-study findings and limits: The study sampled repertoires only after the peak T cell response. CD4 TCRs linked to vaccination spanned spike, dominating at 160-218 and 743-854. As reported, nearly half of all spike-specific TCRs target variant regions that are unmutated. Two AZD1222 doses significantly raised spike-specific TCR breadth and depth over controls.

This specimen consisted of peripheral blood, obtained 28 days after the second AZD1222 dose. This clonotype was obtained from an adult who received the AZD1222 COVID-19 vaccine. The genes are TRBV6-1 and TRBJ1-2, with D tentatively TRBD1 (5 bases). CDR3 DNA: TGTGCCAGCAGTGAACCAGGGACGGAGGAAGATGGCTACACCTTC. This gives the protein CASSEPGTEEDGYTF.